The 3 T cell receptor beta chains in this list originate from one sample, sequenced in a study of shared clonotypes between healthy human individuals. Only in-frame clones appear in the TCRdb table, and some are missing; sequencing was by immunoSEQ multiplex PCR. The repertoire holds 500,000 to 550,000 clones, 90% to 97% seen once, with 0.064% in the top ten. Sequencing input: naive CD4+ T cells sorted from blood. Subset here: CD45RA+ positively selected. The source is a woman younger than 45 in good health.

The count of this clone is one. The chain combines TRBV10-2 with TRBJ1-1, with D hard to call. CDR1 and CDR2 from the germline V gene are WSHSY and SAAADI. The V end was cut by 3 bases, the J end by 1 base, with 6 bases between. CDR3 size: 13 residues. The CDR3 spells CASSENRNTEAFF. In DNA form, the CDR3 reads TGCGCCAGCAGTGAAAATAGGAACACTGAAGCTTTCTTT.

The chain couples TRBV25-1 to TRBJ2-1; D is perhaps TRBD1 (5 bases). Trimming left V 6 bases short and J 1 base short, with 13 bases between. The CDR3 runs 15 residues. CDR1 is MGHDK, CDR2 SYGVNS, per germline. The CDR3 reads CASRKGDGSYNEQFF. The DNA of the CDR3 is TGTGCCAGCAGAAAAGGGGATGGTTCCTACAATGAGCAGTTCTTC. The variable domain in full, completed from reference TRBV25-1 and TRBJ2-1, reads EADIYQTPRYLVIGTGKKITLECSQTMGHDKMYWYQQDPGMELHLIHYSYGVNSTEKGDLSSESTVSRIRTEHFPLTLESARPSHTSQYLCASRKGDGSYNEQFFGPGTRLTVL.

The rearrangement links TRBV28 to TRBJ2-7; 8 bases map to TRBD1. V shed 2 bases, J shed 5 bases, and the junction held 5 bases outside the gene matches. Germline-derived CDR1 and CDR2 are MDHEN and SYDVKM. This CDR3 has 14 amino acids. The chain's CDR3 is CASSLQGASNEQYF. The CDR3, as DNA: TGTGCCAGCAGTTTACAGGGGGCTTCTAACGAGCAGTACTTC.